This T cell receptor (beta chain) was recorded in a study of T cell responses to AZD1222 COVID-19 vaccine. Study-level results: The study sampled repertoires only after the peak T cell response. Unmutated variant regions are reportedly targeted by nearly half of spike-specific TCRs. Among those given AZD1222, only 6 or 7 were seropositive at baseline.

To note about this clone: Its antigen is unknown.

This CDR3 is built from 16 residues. The germline V gene has CDR1 LGHNT and CDR2 FRNRAP. Trimming shortened V by 2 bases and J by 0 bases, and 13 bases separated the two germline ends. Here immunoSEQ multiplex PCR was the method, and the copy in TCRdb shows in-frame clones only, minus some. Here the sample spans some 150,000 clones, more than 75% being singletons. The input for sequencing was peripheral blood, taken 28 days after the second AZD1222 dose. The V call is TRBV12-5, the J call TRBJ1-1; perhaps TRBD1 as D (6 bases). This TCR came from an adult who received the AZD1222 COVID-19 vaccine. In DNA, the CDR3 is TGTGCTAGTGGTTTGAATTCGGGGGCAATGAACACTGAAGCTTTCTTT. It encodes CASGLNSGAMNTEAFF.